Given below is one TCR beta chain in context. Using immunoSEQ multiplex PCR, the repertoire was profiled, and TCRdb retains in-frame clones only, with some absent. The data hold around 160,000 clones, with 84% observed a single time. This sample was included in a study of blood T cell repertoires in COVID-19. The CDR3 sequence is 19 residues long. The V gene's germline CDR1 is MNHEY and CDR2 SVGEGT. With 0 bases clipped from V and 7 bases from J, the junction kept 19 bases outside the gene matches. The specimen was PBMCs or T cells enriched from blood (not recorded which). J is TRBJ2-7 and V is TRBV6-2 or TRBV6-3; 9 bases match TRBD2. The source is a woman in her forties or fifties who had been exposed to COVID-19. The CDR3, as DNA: TGTGCCAGCAGTTACTCACCCCCCCGAATCCAGCGGGGGGCCCGGGAGCAGTACTTC. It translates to CASSYSPPRIQRGAREQYF.